This T cell receptor beta chain stems from a study of blood T cell repertoires in COVID-19 (dated by TCRdb to the early 2020s). Some background on the complete study: Collaborator samples came from the United States, Italy and Spain and covered acute and convalescent phases of COVID-19. Where available, HLA class I and class II types were obtained from metadata supplied by the sample provider rather than from assay-based typing. The samples were drawn from two sources: the first 160 participants of the ongoing ImmuneRACE study, and 1,000 to 1,500 subjects contributed by 6 global collaborators. The dataset comprised deeply sampled blood TCRbeta repertoires from subjects exposed to, actively infected with, or recovered from COVID-19. The prospective study material was composed of cDNA or gDNA derived from T cells, B-cell-depleted T cells, or PBMCs. The repertoires were released in a freely available public database intended as a resource for research on the immune response to SARS-CoV-2. Sample metadata almost always included a de-identified subject ID, COVID-19 status, age in years and sex. The investigation overall reported the following: The quantity of clinical and demographic metadata differed by source and by participant and was supplied without curation.

As concerns this clone: Its antigen is not yet known. No per-base quality is available; no much larger clone lies one base away.

In the prospective study, participants were about 18 to 95 years old, resided in about two dozen geographic areas of the United States, and were enrolled through a virtual design. In the prospective study, cohorts were assigned on the basis of participant-reported clinical history obtained from a screening survey and a study questionnaire. For ImmuneRACE Cohort 3, a participant was defined as recovered based on two consecutive negative NP/OP PCR tests, clearance by a healthcare professional, or resolution of symptoms. In the prospective study, whole blood, serum and a nasopharyngeal or oropharyngeal swab were collected from each participant by mobile phlebotomists. Prospective study participants could optionally give additional blood draws and questionnaires over a roughly two-month period. Before DNA extraction, blood samples from the prospective study were shipped at room temperature or frozen.

TCRbeta CDR3 regions were amplified from genomic DNA using the immunoSEQ Assay, a bias-controlled multiplex PCR. The authors processed their data as follows. Nucleated cell counts per sample were estimated from amplification of reference gene primers within the assay. To quantify the absolute abundance of each unique TCRbeta CDR3 rearrangement, sequence reads were collapsed and filtered. Productive Simpson clonality was computed per sample as the square root of Simpson's diversity index over productive rearrangements. Here the immuneACCESS table is served through TCRdb, limited to in-frame sequences with V and J called. Missing clones are a known gap in these copies; in checked studies unresolved V genes cover under half, and the rest lacks a known reason. From that table come the V and J calls and clone size; the DNA was used to work out D and trimming. For this sample there are approximately 490,000 clones; 87% appear just once. The ten largest make up 0.7% of the sample.

The receptor's source is a woman under 30 who had recovered from COVID-19. Source material: PBMCs or T cells enriched from blood (not recorded which).

The DNA sequence follows: TGTGCCAGCAGCTCCGTATTGACAGGGGGTACGGACGAGCAGTACTTC. Translation gives CASSSVLTGGTDEQYF. This chain joins TRBV7-9 to TRBJ2-7, with 9 middle bases fitting TRBD1. V has 4 bases trimmed and J has 5 bases trimmed; junction bases matching no gene number 12. CDR1 is given as SEHNR and CDR2 as FQNEAQ, both from the germline V gene (reference sequence). The CDR3 spans 16 residues, from the cysteine through the phenylalanine. Only CDR3 DNA is held: 48 bases, read in frame from base 1. Where the CDR3 stops, the reference TRBV7-9 and TRBJ2-7 genes take over; the full variable domain is DTGVSQNPRHKITKRGQNVTFRCDPISEHNRLYWYRQTLGQGPEFLTYFQNEAQLEKSRLLSDRFSAERPKGSFSTLEIQRTEQGDSAMYLCASSSVLTGGTDEQYFGPGTRLTVT.